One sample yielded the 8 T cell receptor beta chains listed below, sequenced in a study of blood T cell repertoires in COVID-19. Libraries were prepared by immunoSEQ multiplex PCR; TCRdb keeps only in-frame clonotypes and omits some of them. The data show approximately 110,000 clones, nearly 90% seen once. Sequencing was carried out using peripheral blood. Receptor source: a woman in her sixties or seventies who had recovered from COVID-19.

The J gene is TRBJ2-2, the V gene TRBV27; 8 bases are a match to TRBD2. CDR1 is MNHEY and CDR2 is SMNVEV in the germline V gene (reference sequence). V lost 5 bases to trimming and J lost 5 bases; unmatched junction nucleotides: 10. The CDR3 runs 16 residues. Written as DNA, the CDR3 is TGTGCCAGCAGTCAAGGGGCGGGGGGTGGTACCGGGGAGCTGTTTTTT. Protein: CASSQGAGGGTGELFF.

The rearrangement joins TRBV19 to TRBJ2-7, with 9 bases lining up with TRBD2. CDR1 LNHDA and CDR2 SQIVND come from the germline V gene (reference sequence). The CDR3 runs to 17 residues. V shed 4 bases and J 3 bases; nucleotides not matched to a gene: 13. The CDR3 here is CASSTFPAGGRNYEQYF. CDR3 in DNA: TGTGCCAGTAGTACCTTCCCCGCGGGGGGGCGGAACTACGAGCAGTACTTC.

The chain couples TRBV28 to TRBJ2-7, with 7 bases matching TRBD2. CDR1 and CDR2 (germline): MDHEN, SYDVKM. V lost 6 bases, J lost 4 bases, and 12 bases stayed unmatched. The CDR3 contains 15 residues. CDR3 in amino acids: CASSLTMGGIYEQYF. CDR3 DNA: TGTGCCAGCAGCCTCACAATGGGGGGGATTTACGAGCAGTACTTC.

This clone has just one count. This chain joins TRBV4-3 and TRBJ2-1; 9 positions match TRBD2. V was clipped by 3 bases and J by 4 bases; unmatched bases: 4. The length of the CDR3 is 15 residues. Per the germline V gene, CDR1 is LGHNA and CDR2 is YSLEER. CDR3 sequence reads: CASSQLAGSYNEQFF. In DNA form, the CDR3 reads TGCGCCAGCAGCCAGCTAGCGGGGTCGTACAATGAGCAGTTCTTC.

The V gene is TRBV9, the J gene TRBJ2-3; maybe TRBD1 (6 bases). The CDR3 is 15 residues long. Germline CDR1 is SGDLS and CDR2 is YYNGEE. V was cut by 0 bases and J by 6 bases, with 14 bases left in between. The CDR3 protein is CASSVEGHRADTQYF. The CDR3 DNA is TGTGCCAGCAGCGTAGAGGGCCACAGGGCGGATACGCAGTATTTT.

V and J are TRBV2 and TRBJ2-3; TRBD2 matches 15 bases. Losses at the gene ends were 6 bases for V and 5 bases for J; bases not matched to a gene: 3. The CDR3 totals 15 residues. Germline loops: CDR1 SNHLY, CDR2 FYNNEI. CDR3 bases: TGTGCCAGCAGGAGGACTAGCGGGGGGGGAGATACGCAGTATTTT. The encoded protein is CASRRTSGGGDTQYF. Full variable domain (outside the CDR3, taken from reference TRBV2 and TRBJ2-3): EPEVTQTPSHQVTQMGQEVILRCVPISNHLYFYWYRQILGQKVEFLVSFYNNEISEKSEIFDDQFSVERPDGSNFTLKIRSTKLEDSAMYFCASRRTSGGGDTQYFGPGTRLTVL.

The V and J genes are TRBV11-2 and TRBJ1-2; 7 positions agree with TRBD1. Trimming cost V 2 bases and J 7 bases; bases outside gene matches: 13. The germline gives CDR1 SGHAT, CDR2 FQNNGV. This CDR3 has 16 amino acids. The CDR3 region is CASSLSGGFASLGYTF. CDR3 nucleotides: TGTGCCAGCAGCTTATCAGGGGGGTTCGCTTCCCTTGGCTACACCTTC.

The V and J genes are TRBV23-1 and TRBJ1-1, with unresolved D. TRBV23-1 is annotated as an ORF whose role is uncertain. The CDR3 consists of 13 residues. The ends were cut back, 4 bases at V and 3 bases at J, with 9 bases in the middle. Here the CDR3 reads CASSPPRDTEAFF. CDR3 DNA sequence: TGCGCCAGCAGTCCCCCCCGGGACACTGAAGCTTTCTTT.